The source of this TCR beta chain is a study of blood T cell repertoires in COVID-19. Libraries were prepared by immunoSEQ multiplex PCR; TCRdb keeps only in-frame clonotypes and omits some of them. The table lists just over 300,000 clones, under 90% of them singletons, with 1.8% in the top ten. This CDR3 has 14 amino acids. The V gene end was trimmed by 6 bases and the J gene end by 6 bases; junction bases not matched to a gene: 8. Germline V gene sequence: CDR1 SGHAT, CDR2 FQNNGV. Sequenced input: peripheral blood. This TCR came from a woman aged 25 to 39 with COVID-19, enrolled during active disease. V usage is TRBV11-2 and J usage is TRBJ1-5; 7 bases are shared with TRBD1. CDR3 sequence: CASRRTGVGQPQHF. The CDR3 nucleotides read TGTGCCAGCAGGCGGACAGGTGTTGGTCAGCCCCAGCATTTT.